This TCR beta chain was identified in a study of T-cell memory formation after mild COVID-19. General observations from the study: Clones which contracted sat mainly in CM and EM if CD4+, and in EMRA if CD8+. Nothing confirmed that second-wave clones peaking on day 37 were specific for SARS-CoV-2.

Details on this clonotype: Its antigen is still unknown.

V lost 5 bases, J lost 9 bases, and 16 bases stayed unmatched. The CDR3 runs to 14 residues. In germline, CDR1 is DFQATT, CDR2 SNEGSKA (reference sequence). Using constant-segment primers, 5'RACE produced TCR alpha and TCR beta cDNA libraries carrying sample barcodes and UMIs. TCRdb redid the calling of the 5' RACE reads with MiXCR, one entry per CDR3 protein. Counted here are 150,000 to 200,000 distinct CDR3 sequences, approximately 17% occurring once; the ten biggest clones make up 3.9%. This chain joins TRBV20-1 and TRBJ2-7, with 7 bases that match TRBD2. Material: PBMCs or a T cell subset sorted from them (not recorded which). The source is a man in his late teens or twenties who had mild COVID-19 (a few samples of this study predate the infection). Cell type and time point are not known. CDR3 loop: CSARRSGTPQRQYV. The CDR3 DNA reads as TGCAGTGCTCGTAGGAGCGGGACTCCGCAAAGGCAGTACGTC.